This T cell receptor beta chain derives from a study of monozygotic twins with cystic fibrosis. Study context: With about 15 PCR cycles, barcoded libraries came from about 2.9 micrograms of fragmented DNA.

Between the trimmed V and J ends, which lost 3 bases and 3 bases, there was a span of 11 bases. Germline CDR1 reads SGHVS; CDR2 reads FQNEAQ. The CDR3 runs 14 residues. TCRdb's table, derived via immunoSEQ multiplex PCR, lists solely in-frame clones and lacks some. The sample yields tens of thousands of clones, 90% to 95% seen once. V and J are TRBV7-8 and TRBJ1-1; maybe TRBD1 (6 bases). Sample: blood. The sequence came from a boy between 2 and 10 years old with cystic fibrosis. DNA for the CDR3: TGTGCCAGCAGCTTGACAGGTCGGTACACTGAAGCTTTCTTT. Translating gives CASSLTGRYTEAFF.